These 10 T cell receptor beta chains were sequenced from one sample in a study of cytomegalovirus exposure and HLA in healthy donors. The PCR had 60 Vbeta and 13 Jbeta primers. Sequencing used immunoSEQ multiplex PCR; TCRdb keeps in-frame clones, though not all of them. This sample has under 150,000 clones, with over 75% found just once. Sample: PBMCs. All receptors come from a woman between 50 and 59 years old in good health and CMV-seropositive.

J is TRBJ2-3 and V is TRBV9; tentative D call: TRBD1 (6 bases). CDR3 length: 15 amino acids. The germline V gene encodes CDR1 SGDLS and CDR2 YYNGEE. Trimming removed 4 bases at V and 0 bases at J, with 12 bases between. The CDR3 sequence: CASSPRTDSTDTQYF. The CDR3 DNA reads as TGTGCCAGCAGCCCTCGGACAGATAGCACAGATACGCAGTATTTT.

The rearrangement uses TRBV11-2 and TRBJ2-3; the D gene is possibly TRBD2 (6 bases). Germline CDR1 is SGHAT and CDR2 is FQNNGV. V was trimmed by 6 bases and J by 1 base, leaving 20 bases between them. The CDR3 extends over 17 amino acids. CDR3 bases: TGTGCCAGCAGTCACCCCGGTGGCGGGGACGGCACAGATACGCAGTATTTT. Translation gives CASSHPGGGDGTDTQYF.

The chain joins TRBV6-5 to TRBJ1-1; D unresolved. V dropped 2 bases and J dropped 1 base, with 8 bases sitting between them. Per the germline V gene, CDR1 is MNHEY and CDR2 is SVGAGI. The CDR3 contains 14 residues. Here the CDR3 reads CASSYEVKNTEAFF. CDR3 sequence (DNA): TGTGCCAGCAGTTACGAGGTCAAGAACACTGAAGCTTTCTTT.

This clone occurred a few times. V is TRBV14 and J is TRBJ2-5; TRBD1 matches 7 bases. The CDR3 totals 15 residues. Germline V gene data show CDR1 as SGHDN and CDR2 as FVKESK. After removal of 4 bases from V and 5 bases from J, the junction contained 10 bases not matched to a gene. Here the CDR3 reads CASSPLGQVIETQYF. The CDR3 DNA is TGTGCCAGCAGCCCCCTAGGACAGGTGATTGAGACCCAGTACTTC.

The rearrangement joins TRBV27 to TRBJ2-3; TRBD2 matches 12 bases. This CDR3 is built from 17 residues. Per germline, CDR1 MNHEY and CDR2 SMNVEV (reference sequence). Unmatched junction bases numbered 7, after V lost 4 bases and J lost 2 bases. CDR3 region: CASSSLAGGIVTDTQYF. The CDR3 DNA sequence: TGTGCCAGCAGTTCGCTAGCGGGGGGGATAGTCACAGATACGCAGTATTTT.

The gene calls are TRBV6-1 and TRBJ1-2, with TRBD1 identical over 8 bases. This CDR3 region has 13 residues. Germline CDR1 is MNHNS and CDR2 is SASEGT. Germline trimming cut 7 bases from V and 8 bases from J; bases unmatched to any gene: 9. The CDR3 nucleotides read TGTGCCAGCAACCAGGACAGGGCGCGCGGCTACACCTTC. As protein: CASNQDRARGYTF.

This chain links TRBV7-9 with TRBJ1-4; 9 bases are a match to TRBD1. V lost 5 bases to trimming and J lost 4 bases; unmatched junction nucleotides: 5. The germline CDR1 and CDR2 sequences are SEHNR and FQNEAQ (reference sequence). This CDR3 is 15 amino acids long. The CDR3 DNA reads as TGTGCCAGCAGCCCCGGACAGGGGCGTAATGAAAAACTGTTTTTT. This sequence encodes CASSPGQGRNEKLFF.

V and J are TRBV6-5 and TRBJ2-5, with TRBD1 as a possible D gene (5 bases). The V gene's germline CDR1 is MNHEY and CDR2 SVGAGI. Trimming left V 7 bases short and J 1 base short, with 10 bases between. CDR3 size: 13 residues. The CDR3 sequence is CASNRQIQETQYF. CDR3 bases: TGTGCCAGCAACCGACAGATCCAAGAGACCCAGTACTTC.

In nucleotides, the CDR3 is TGCGCCAGCAGCTTGTCGCAGGGGGCGGCCGGGGAGCTGTTTTTT. Translating it yields CASSLSQGAAGELFF. V usage is TRBV5-1 and J usage is TRBJ2-2; 8 nucleotides match TRBD1. CDR3 size: 15 residues. V lost 1 base, J lost 6 bases, and 5 bases stayed unmatched. Germline V CDR1 and CDR2: SGHRS, YFSETQ.

The chain joins TRBV27 to TRBJ1-2; TRBD1 matches at 7 bases. The V and J ends lost 6 bases and 2 bases, in that order; junction bases with no gene match: 9. Germline V gives CDR1 MNHEY, CDR2 SMNVEV (reference sequence). The CDR3 sequence is 15 residues long. The DNA for the CDR3 is TGTGCCAGCAGCCTAACGGGACAGTGGAACTATGGCTACACCTTC. This translates into CASSLTGQWNYGYTF.